The clone carrying this T cell receptor (beta chain) has at least ten counts. This CDR3 has 15 residues. With 5 bases removed from V and 4 bases from J, the gap between germline ends came to 17 bases. Germline V CDR1 and CDR2: MNHEY, SVGAGI. MiXCR, applied by TCRdb to the 5' RACE reads, yields one record per CDR3 protein. Of 18,000 or so distinct CDR3 sequences listed, around 13% are singletons. The data originate from a study of neurological immune-mediated disorders. V is TRBV6-5 and J is TRBJ1-2, with D tentatively TRBD1 (5 bases). The sequenced sample consisted of CD4+ T cells from blood. The receptor comes from a woman aged 55-70 years with HTLV-1-associated myelopathy (HAM/TSP). This CDR3 reads CASSIAPGTSYGYTF. CDR3 DNA: TGTGCCAGCAGTATTGCCCCAGGGACGTCCTATGGCTACACCTTC.